This entry concerns a single T cell receptor (beta chain). Its antigen is undetermined. This record comes from a study of T cell responses to AZD1222 COVID-19 vaccine. Clones were sequenced by immunoSEQ multiplex PCR, and TCRdb holds only the in-frame ones, with some missing. The data contain under 200,000 clones, about 90% of them singletons. Trimming stripped 6 bases from V and 7 bases from J, with 22 bases between. This CDR3 contains 15 residues. Germline-derived CDR1 and CDR2 are MNHEY and SVGEGT. Study findings and constraints: Sampled repertoires all dated from after the peak T cell response. The study found Spike-specific TCR breadth and depth rose after two AZD1222 doses.

The rearrangement links TRBV6-2 or TRBV6-3 to TRBJ2-7; TRBD2 is a possible D gene (5 bases). The TCR originated in an adult in good health. This specimen was peripheral blood, taken on day 0 of AZD1222 vaccination. CDR3 DNA: TGTGCCAGCAGCCAATTAGCGCCCCGTGGAGGAGAGCAGTACTTC. Translating it yields CASSQLAPRGGEQYF.